This T cell receptor beta chain is drawn from a study of cytomegalovirus exposure and HLA in healthy donors. Germline V gene lookup returns CDR1 LGHNA and CDR2 YSLEER. The V and J ends lost 2 bases and 5 bases respectively, with 13 bases between them. The CDR3 length is 14 residues. Both 60 Vbeta primers and 13 Jbeta primers went into the PCR. Profiled with immunoSEQ multiplex PCR; TCRdb holds only in-frame clones, not every one. Of 200,000 to 250,000 clones listed, roughly 89% are singletons. The V gene is TRBV4-3, the J gene TRBJ2-7; D is unclear. Source material: PBMCs. The clonotype comes from a woman between 18 and 29 years old in good health and CMV-seronegative. The CDR3 loop reads CASSQSPQSHEQYF. The CDR3 nucleotides are TGCGCCAGCAGCCAAAGTCCTCAGTCCCACGAGCAGTACTTC.